One sample yielded the 22 T cell receptor beta chains listed below, sequenced in a study of T cell repertoires in cytomegalovirus infection. TCRdb analysed the reads with MiXCR anew, one entry per CDR3 protein. The sample lists some 320,000 distinct CDR3 sequences, more than 8% occurring once. Sequencing was carried out using PBMCs. The receptors were gathered from a human donor in good health (CMV status not recorded). Some clones in this sample may be carry-over from other donors' samples.

This clonotype was observed a handful of times. The CDR3 loop reads CASSIRVGTEAFF. For the CDR3, the DNA is TGTGCCAGCAGTATCCGGGTGGGCACTGAAGCTTTCTTT. This chain links TRBV27 with TRBJ1-1; the D is unclear. Germline V gene lookup returns CDR1 MNHEY and CDR2 SMNVEV (reference sequence). Trimming left V 5 bases short and J 4 bases short, with 11 bases between. The CDR3 runs to 13 residues.

This clonotype was seen more than once but under ten times. The chain joins TRBV7-8 to TRBJ2-7; D is perhaps TRBD2 (7 bases). The CDR3 is 14 amino acids. CDR1 is SGHVS, CDR2 FQNEAQ, per germline. The ends were cut back, 5 bases at V and 2 bases at J, with 13 bases in the middle. CDR3 protein: CASSHRGGTYEQYF. DNA of the CDR3: TGTGCCAGCAGCCATAGGGGGGGGACCTACGAGCAGTACTTC.

This clonotype was seen at least ten times. V and J are TRBV7-2 and TRBJ2-3; 8 bases align to TRBD2. Trimming at V came to 5 bases and at J to 0 bases, leaving 16 bases not matched to a gene. CDR3 length equals 19 residues. CDR1 and CDR2 from the germline V gene are SGHTA and FQGNSA. This CDR3 is CASSRPSTGGPPSTDTQYF. CDR3 in DNA: TGTGCCAGCAGCCGGCCTAGCACGGGAGGGCCACCAAGCACAGATACGCAGTATTTT.

The V call is TRBV7-2, the J call TRBJ2-3; D gene uncertain. Germline assignment: CDR1 SGHTA and CDR2 FQGNSA. The CDR3 has 11 residues. V lost 6 bases to trimming and J lost 8 bases, with 9 bases between them. CDR3 DNA: TGTGCCAGCAGTCGAGGTGCTACGCAGTATTTT. This encodes CASSRGATQYF.

This clonotype has ten or more counts. The chain joins TRBV7-2 to TRBJ1-2; 10 bases align to TRBD1. Germline CDR1 reads SGHTA; CDR2 reads FQGNSA. After removal of 6 bases from V and 8 bases from J, the junction contained 15 bases not matched to a gene. The CDR3 runs 16 residues. This CDR3 reads CASSLNPGQGIEGYTF. CDR3 bases: TGTGCCAGCAGTCTTAATCCGGGACAGGGGATTGAGGGCTACACCTTC.

V and J are TRBV11-2 and TRBJ2-3; D might be TRBD1 (5 bases). The CDR3 has 14 amino acids. Trimming stripped 5 bases from V and 2 bases from J, with 11 bases between. Germline V gives CDR1 SGHAT, CDR2 FQNNGV. In DNA, the CDR3 is TGTGCCAGCAGCAGATGGGGCGCCACAGATACGCAGTATTTT. This encodes CASSRWGATDTQYF.

A remark on this clonotype: Relative to the germline gene, one junction end is altered; a read error may explain this. V usage is TRBV4-1 and J usage is TRBJ2-3; D is uncertain. Germline CDR1 reads MGHRA; CDR2 reads YSYEKL. The CDR3 length is 15 residues. The CDR3 spells CASSQDRIPRDTQFF. CDR3 sequence (DNA): TGCGCCAGCAGCCAAGATCGTATCCCCCGAGATACGCAGTTTTTT.

At least ten counts were recorded for this clonotype. CDR3 region: CANSFGAEAFF. The CDR3 DNA reads TGTGCCAACTCATTCGGCGCTGAAGCTTTCTTT. This chain connects TRBV6-4 to TRBJ1-1; no definite D call. The germline gives CDR1 MRHNA, CDR2 SNTAGT. With 10 bases removed from V and 6 bases from J, the gap between germline ends came to 12 bases. The CDR3 consists of 11 residues.

This clonotype was found many times. V usage is TRBV4-1 and J usage is TRBJ2-1; D is perhaps TRBD2 (6 bases). Deletions cut 2 bases from V and 3 bases from J, with 8 bases between. The CDR3 spans 14 residues. Germline assignment: CDR1 MGHRA and CDR2 YSYEKL. The CDR3 loop reads CASSQTDYYNEQFF. The CDR3 nucleotides read TGCGCCAGCAGCCAAACGGACTACTACAATGAGCAGTTCTTC.

The rearrangement links TRBV12-3 or TRBV12-4 to TRBJ2-1; 7 nucleotides align to TRBD1. The CDR3 contains 14 residues. Trimming at V came to 6 bases and at J to 5 bases, leaving 7 bases not matched to a gene. CDR3 in amino acids: CASRPGTDNNEQFF. The CDR3 DNA reads TGTGCCAGCAGACCTGGGACAGATAACAATGAGCAGTTCTTC.

The chain links TRBV5-4 to TRBJ2-7; weak D call: TRBD2 (5 bases). The V end lost 7 bases, the J end lost 2 bases, and 19 bases lay between the germline ends. The CDR3 is 15 residues long. CDR1 and CDR2 from the germline V gene are SGHNT and YYREEE (reference sequence). CDR3 coding DNA: TGTGCCAGCGGTATCGGGAACAGTGGGACCTACGAGCAGTACTTC. Amino acid sequence: CASGIGNSGTYEQYF.

This clonotype has ten or more counts. The gene calls are TRBV7-6 and TRBJ2-7; D is unclear. This CDR3 is built from 14 residues. Germline V gives CDR1 SGHVS, CDR2 FNYEAQ. V was clipped by 2 bases and J by 2 bases, with 10 bases between them. CDR3 sequence reads: CASSLYPPPYEQYF. CDR3 sequence (DNA): TGTGCCAGCAGCTTATACCCTCCACCCTACGAGCAGTACTTC.

The V and J genes are TRBV3-1 and TRBJ1-1, with a weak D call TRBD1 (6 bases). V was trimmed by 3 bases and J by 6 bases, leaving 14 bases between them. There are 14 residues in the CDR3. Germline CDR1 and CDR2: LGHDT and YNNKEL (reference sequence). The CDR3 nucleotides are TGTGCCAGCAGCCAGCGGGCGGAGGGGGCTGAAGCTTTCTTT. Protein product: CASSQRAEGAEAFF.

V is TRBV20-1 and J is TRBJ2-3, with D hard to call. Germline V CDR1 and CDR2: DFQATT, SNEGSKA (reference sequence). The CDR3 loop spans 11 amino acids. Deletions cut 3 bases from V and 4 bases from J, with 5 bases between. The CDR3 DNA follows: TGCAGTGCTAGTATGTCAGATACGCAGTATTTT. This encodes CSASMSDTQYF.

In this sample, this clonotype turned up many times. The chain couples TRBV7-8 to TRBJ1-2; D might be TRBD1 (6 bases). In germline, CDR1 is SGHVS, CDR2 FQNEAQ. V lost 4 bases and J 7 bases, leaving 25 bases between the germline ends. The length of the CDR3 is 17 residues. The CDR3 DNA follows: TGTGCCAGCAGCTCTCCTTACGGTCCGGCGACAGGCGGTGGCTACACCTTC. The encoded protein is CASSSPYGPATGGGYTF.

This clonotype has ten or more counts. The chain joins TRBV7-2 to TRBJ2-5; D call uncertain. CDR1 and CDR2 (germline): SGHTA, FQGNSA. The length of the CDR3 is 13 residues. Trimming removed 4 bases at V and 4 bases at J, with 10 bases between. CDR3 DNA sequence: TGTGCCAGCAGCTCTCGACTGGGAGAGACCCAGTACTTC. Its protein product is CASSSRLGETQYF.

The J gene is TRBJ2-1, the V gene TRBV5-6; D gene unclear. V was cut by 1 base and J by 0 bases, with 8 bases left in between. Germline CDR1 reads SGHDT; CDR2 reads YYEEEE. The CDR3 is 15 residues long. For the CDR3, the DNA is TGTGCCAGCAGCTTGCGCAAGAGCTCCTACAATGAGCAGTTCTTC. Translation gives CASSLRKSSYNEQFF.

This clonotype was detected only a few times. V usage is TRBV6-2 or TRBV6-3 and J usage is TRBJ1-1; D not resolved. The V end was cut by 2 bases, the J end by 4 bases, with 14 bases between. Per germline, CDR1 MNHEY and CDR2 SVGEGT. The CDR3 covers 15 residues. CDR3 in amino acids: CASSYPPLRSTEAFF. CDR3 nucleotides: TGTGCCAGCAGTTACCCTCCCCTGAGAAGCACTGAAGCTTTCTTT.

The chain links TRBV7-2 to TRBJ2-5; 7 nucleotides match TRBD1. The length of the CDR3 is 13 residues. CDR1 and CDR2 from the germline V gene are SGHTA and FQGNSA. V dropped 7 bases and J dropped 2; count of bases not matched to a gene: 4. As DNA, the CDR3 is TGTGCCAGCACCCGGGACAGTCAAGAGACCCAGTACTTC. As protein: CASTRDSQETQYF.

This clonotype was seen only a few times. The chain carries TRBV9 and TRBJ2-3; 14 bases map to TRBD2. The ends lost 3 bases at V and 4 bases at J; junction bases unmatched: 4. This CDR3 is built from 16 residues. The germline V gene has CDR1 SGDLS and CDR2 YYNGEE. CDR3 residues: CASSDRGLAGADTQYF. Here the CDR3 DNA reads TGTGCCAGCAGCGACAGGGGACTAGCGGGAGCAGATACGCAGTATTTT.

Many counts were recorded for this clonotype. This sequence joins TRBV7-8 and TRBJ1-1; D gene ambiguous. This CDR3 has 13 amino acids. In germline, CDR1 is SGHVS, CDR2 FQNEAQ. V lost 3 bases and J lost 1, with 6 bases in between. The CDR3 sequence: CASSLTKNTEAFF. For the CDR3, the DNA is TGTGCCAGCAGCTTGACAAAGAACACTGAAGCTTTCTTT.

The table lists this clonotype with a few counts. The chain carries TRBV19 and TRBJ1-2; 10 bases are a match to TRBD1. Germline V gives CDR1 LNHDA, CDR2 SQIVND (reference sequence). The CDR3 is 14 residues long. J gave up 3 bases and V 7 bases, and 5 bases lay outside the gene matches. CDR3 nucleotide sequence: TGTGCCAGTATACGGGACAGGGGAGACTATGGCTACACCTTC. It encodes CASIRDRGDYGYTF.